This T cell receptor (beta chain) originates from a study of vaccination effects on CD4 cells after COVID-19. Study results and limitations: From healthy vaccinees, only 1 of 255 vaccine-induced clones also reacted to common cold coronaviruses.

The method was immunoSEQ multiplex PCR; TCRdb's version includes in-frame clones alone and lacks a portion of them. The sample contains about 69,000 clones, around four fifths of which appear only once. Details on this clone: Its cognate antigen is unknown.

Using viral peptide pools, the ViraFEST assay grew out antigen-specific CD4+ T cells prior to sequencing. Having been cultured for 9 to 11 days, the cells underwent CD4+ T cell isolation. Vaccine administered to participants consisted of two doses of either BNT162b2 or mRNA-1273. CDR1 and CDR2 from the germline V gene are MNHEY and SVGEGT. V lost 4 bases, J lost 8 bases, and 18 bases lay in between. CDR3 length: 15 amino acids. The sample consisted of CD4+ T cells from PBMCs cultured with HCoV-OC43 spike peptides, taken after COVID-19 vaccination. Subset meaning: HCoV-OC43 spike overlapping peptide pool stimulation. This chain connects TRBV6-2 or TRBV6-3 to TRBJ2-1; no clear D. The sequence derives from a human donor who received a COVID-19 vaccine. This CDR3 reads CASSWRVKKEHEQFF. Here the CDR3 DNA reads TGTGCCAGCAGTTGGCGCGTAAAAAAGGAACATGAGCAGTTCTTC.